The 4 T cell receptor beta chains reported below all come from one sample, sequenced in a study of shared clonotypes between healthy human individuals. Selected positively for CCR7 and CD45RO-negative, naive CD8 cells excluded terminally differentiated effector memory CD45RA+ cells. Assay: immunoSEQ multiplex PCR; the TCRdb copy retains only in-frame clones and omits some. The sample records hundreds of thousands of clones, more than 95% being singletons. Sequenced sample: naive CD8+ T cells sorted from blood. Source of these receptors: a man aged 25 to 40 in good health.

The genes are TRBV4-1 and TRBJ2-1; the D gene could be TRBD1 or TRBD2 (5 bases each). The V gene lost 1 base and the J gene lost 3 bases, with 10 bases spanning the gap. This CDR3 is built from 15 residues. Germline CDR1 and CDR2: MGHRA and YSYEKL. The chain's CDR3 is CASSQAGGFYNEQFF. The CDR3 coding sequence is TGCGCCAGCAGCCAAGCTGGGGGTTTCTACAATGAGCAGTTCTTC.

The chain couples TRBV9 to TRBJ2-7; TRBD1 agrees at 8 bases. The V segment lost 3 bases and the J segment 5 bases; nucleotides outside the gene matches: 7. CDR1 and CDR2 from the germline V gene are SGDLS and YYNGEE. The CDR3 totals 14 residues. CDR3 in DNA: TGTGCCAGCAGCGCGGACAGGGCCCCCCACGAGCAGTACTTC. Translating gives CASSADRAPHEQYF.

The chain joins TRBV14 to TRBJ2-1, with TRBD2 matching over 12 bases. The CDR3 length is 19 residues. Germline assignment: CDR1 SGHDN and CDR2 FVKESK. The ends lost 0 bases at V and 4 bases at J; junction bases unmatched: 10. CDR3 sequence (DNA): TGTGCCAGCAGCCAAGACCTAGGGACTAGCGGGTGGGGATACAATGAGCAGTTCTTC. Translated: CASSQDLGTSGWGYNEQFF.

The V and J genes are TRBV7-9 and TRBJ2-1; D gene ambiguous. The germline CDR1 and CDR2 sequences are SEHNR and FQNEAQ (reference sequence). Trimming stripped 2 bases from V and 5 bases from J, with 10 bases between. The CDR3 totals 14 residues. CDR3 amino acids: CASSLSSGDNEQFF. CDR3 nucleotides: TGTGCCAGCAGCTTATCCTCTGGTGACAATGAGCAGTTCTTC.